This is a list of T cell receptor beta chains from one sample in a study of Ad26.COV2.S vaccination and SARS-CoV-2 variants. Repertoires were generated with immunoSEQ multiplex PCR, while TCRdb's copy carries only in-frame clones and drops some. This table holds 380,000 or so clones, more than 85% found once. The sequencing here drew on peripheral blood, taken in a trial of Ad26.COV2.S vaccine versus placebo. The receptors derive from a person between 18 and 65 years old who received the Ad26.COV2.S COVID-19 vaccine or a placebo. Both conserved end residues are part of each CDR3. The D gene is left open where the match is weak. The size entry is marked missing in some rows and otherwise reads once, few, many or a size class.

once	TRBV24-1	TRBJ2-7	.	TGTGCCACCAGTAAACAGGGATCGGACGAGCAGTACTTC	CATSKQGSDEQYF
.	TRBV19	TRBJ1-5	.	TGTGCCAGTAGTGCGGGGGATAGGAGCAATCAGCCCCAGCATTTT	CASSAGDRSNQPQHF
.	TRBV11-1	TRBJ2-5	.	TGTGCCAGCAGCGAAGGGGTAGACAACCCCGAGACCCAGTACTTC	CASSEGVDNPETQYF
.	TRBV3-1/TRBV3-2	TRBJ1-1	.	TGTGCCAGCAGCCAAGACACAGGAGCCGGCACTGAAGCTTTCTTT	CASSQDTGAGTEAFF
.	TRBV28	TRBJ2-5	.	TGTGCCAGCAGTTTAGCGGGCACCCAAGAGACCCAGTACTTC	CASSLAGTQETQYF
.	TRBV6-5	TRBJ1-2	.	TGTGCCAGCAGCCCCTCTAACTATGGCTACACCTTC	CASSPSNYGYTF
few	TRBV28	TRBJ1-5	.	TGTGCCAGCAGAGTTCAGGGTTTCAATCAGCCCCAGCATTTT	CASRVQGFNQPQHF
.	TRBV3-1/TRBV3-2	TRBJ2-1	.	TGTGCCAGCAGCCAACAGGGGCCAGGCGAGCAGTTCTTC	CASSQQGPGEQFF
.	TRBV18	TRBJ1-1	.	TGTGCCAGCTCACCGTCGGGACTTGCGAACACTGAAGCTTTCTTT	CASSPSGLANTEAFF
.	TRBV11-2	TRBJ1-3	.	TGTGCCAGCAGCTTACCCAGCTCTGGAAACACCATATATTTT	CASSLPSSGNTIYF
.	TRBV28	TRBJ2-1	TRBD2	TGTGCCAGCAGTCACAGTGGACTAGCGGGGAATGAGCAGTTCTTC	CASSHSGLAGNEQFF
.	TRBV2	TRBJ1-2	TRBD1	TGTGCCAGCCTTGGACAGGGGGCTGGTGGCTACACCTTC	CASLGQGAGGYTF
.	TRBV4-1	TRBJ2-5	.	TGCGCCAGCAGCCGGCAGTACCAAGAGACCCAGTACTTC	CASSRQYQETQYF
.	TRBV2	TRBJ1-3	.	TGTGCCAGCGGGGAGGGGGTGGTTGGAAACACCATATATTTT	CASGEGVVGNTIYF
.	TRBV19	TRBJ2-7	TRBD1	TGTGCCAGTAGTTTTGGACAGGGGTGGGACGAGCAGTACTTC	CASSFGQGWDEQYF
.	TRBV5-5	TRBJ1-1	.	TGTGCCAGCAGCTTTTATGAGGGGATCGCAGTGACTGAAGCTTTCTTT	CASSFYEGIAVTEAFF
.	TRBV19	TRBJ1-4	TRBD1	TGTGCCAGTAGTGTCCCCGGGACAGCTAATGAAAAACTGTTTTTT	CASSVPGTANEKLFF
.	TRBV28	TRBJ1-1	.	TGTGCCAGCAGTTTGGCACCCGGGGCGGTAGTGAACACTGAAGCTTTCTTT	CASSLAPGAVVNTEAFF
.	TRBV5-6	TRBJ2-1	TRBD2	TGTGCCAGCAGCTTGGCTCCTAGCGGGAGTGATGAGCAGTTCTTC	CASSLAPSGSDEQFF
.	TRBV18	TRBJ1-5	TRBD1	TGTGCCAGCTCACCACGGCAGGGGGACAATCAGCCCCAGCATTTT	CASSPRQGDNQPQHF
.	TRBV18	TRBJ2-1	TRBD1	TGTGCCAGCTCACCACCGAAGCCGGGACAGGGGGCGAATGAGCAGTTCTTC	CASSPPKPGQGANEQFF
.	TRBV6-4	TRBJ2-3	TRBD1	TGTGCCAGCAGCCCGGGACAGGGGACAGATACGCAGTATTTT	CASSPGQGTDTQYF
once	TRBV9	TRBJ2-2	TRBD1	TGTGCCAGCAGCACCCGGACAGGGGGCGGAACCGGGGAGCTGTTTTTT	CASSTRTGGGTGELFF
.	TRBV21-1	TRBJ1-5	.	TGTGCCAGCAGCAAAGGGCGGACTGGCGGCGATCAGCCCCAGCATTTT	CASSKGRTGGDQPQHF
.	TRBV7-9	TRBJ1-6	.	TGTGCCAGCAGCCCCGGAGATTCACCCCTCCACTTT	CASSPGDSPLHF
.	TRBV27	TRBJ2-6	.	TGTGCCAGCAGTCCCTCCCGGTCTGGGGCCAACGTCCTGACTTTC	CASSPSRSGANVLTF
.	TRBV30	TRBJ2-2	.	TGTGCCTGGAGTGACCCCCTTCGTGGGACCGGGGAGCTGTTTTTT	CAWSDPLRGTGELFF
.	TRBV9	TRBJ2-7	.	TGTGCCAGCAGCGTAGCAGGGACCGGATCATACGAGCAGTACTTC	CASSVAGTGSYEQYF
once	TRBV4-3	TRBJ1-1	TRBD1	TGCGCCAGCAGCCAAGATAGATTTTTTGGGACAGGGATGACTGAAGCTTTCTTT	CASSQDRFFGTGMTEAFF
.	TRBV4-3	TRBJ2-2	TRBD1	TGCGCCAGCAGCCAAGTGTACGGGACAGGGGTCGGGCCTATCACCGGGGAGCTGTTTTTT	CASSQVYGTGVGPITGELFF
.	TRBV3-1/TRBV3-2	TRBJ2-7	.	TGTGCCAGCAGCCAAGTTCCAGCTCACGAGCAGTACTTC	CASSQVPAHEQYF
.	TRBV6-5	TRBJ2-7	TRBD2	TGTGCCGGCGCCGGGACTAGCTTAACCGAGCAGTACTTC	CAGAGTSLTEQYF
.	TRBV28	TRBJ1-2	TRBD1	TGTGCCAGCAGTTTAAGCAGGGGGCGAGGCTACACCTTC	CASSLSRGRGYTF
.	TRBV7-9	TRBJ1-1	.	TGTGCCAGCAGCTTTGGAGGGTCGGGCACTGAAGCTTTCTTT	CASSFGGSGTEAFF
.	TRBV7-2	TRBJ1-2	TRBD1	TGTGCCAGCAGCGACAGGGTTGGCTACACCTTC	CASSDRVGYTF
.	TRBV28	TRBJ1-4	.	TGTGCCAGCAGTTTACTGATTGGGGGATCAACTAATGAAAAACTGTTTTTT	CASSLLIGGSTNEKLFF
.	TRBV2	TRBJ2-1	.	TGTGCCAGCAGCGAGCCTGGGGGGTACAATGAGCAGTTCTTC	CASSEPGGYNEQFF
.	TRBV18	TRBJ1-5	.	TGTGCCAGCTCCTCAGGTAGCAATCAGCCCCAGCATTTT	CASSSGSNQPQHF
.	TRBV19	TRBJ1-6	.	TGTGCCACCGCGAGGGGGTCTGCGTCACCCCTCCACTTT	CATARGSASPLHF
.	TRBV27	TRBJ1-2	TRBD1	TGTGCCAGCAAGGGACAGGGTGGCTATGGCTACACCTTC	CASKGQGGYGYTF
.	TRBV11-1	TRBJ1-3	.	TGTGCCAGCAGCTTCTCGTCTCCGAAGACTGGAAACACCATATATTTT	CASSFSSPKTGNTIYF
.	TRBV27	TRBJ1-5	.	TGTGCCAGCAGTTTTAGACACAGCAATCAGCCCCAGCATTTT	CASSFRHSNQPQHF
.	TRBV7-6	TRBJ2-1	TRBD2	TGTGCCAGCAGCTTATACGCGGGGGGGCACAATGAGCAGTTCTTC	CASSLYAGGHNEQFF
.	TRBV11-2	TRBJ2-6	.	TGTGCCAGCAGAGAACGGACGTCAGGGGCCAACGTCCTGACTTTC	CASRERTSGANVLTF
once	TRBV7-3	TRBJ2-3	TRBD2	TGTGCCAGCAGCTTAACGGGCTTTGGTATAGCGGGGAGGGAGGCAGATACGCAGTATTTT	CASSLTGFGIAGREADTQYF
.	TRBV4-1	TRBJ2-3	.	TGCGCCAGCAGCCAAGCAGGCACAGATACGCAGTATTTT	CASSQAGTDTQYF
few	TRBV18	TRBJ1-2	.	TGTGCCAGCTCACCGGCCGGGACGCAGCAATATGGCTACACCTTC	CASSPAGTQQYGYTF
.	TRBV4-1	TRBJ2-5	.	TGCGCCAGCAGCCAAGCTAGCCGAGAGACCCAGTACTTC	CASSQASRETQYF
.	TRBV5-6	TRBJ2-7	.	TGTGCCAGCAGCTTGGCCTGGGGGGTAGATTACGAGCAGTACTTC	CASSLAWGVDYEQYF
.	TRBV23-1	TRBJ1-1	.	TGCGCCAGCAGTCACAGGGGTCCGATGAACACTGAAGCTTTCTTT	CASSHRGPMNTEAFF